Detailed here is one T cell receptor (beta chain). Its cognate antigen is unknown. Its ends do not fully match the called genes, so a read error is possible. Sequenced by immunoSEQ multiplex PCR; TCRdb stores in-frame clones only, minus some. Altogether 100,000 to 150,000 clones are present, about nine tenths being singletons, with the ten largest covering 5.5% to 7%. The sample originates from a study of T cell responses to AZD1222 COVID-19 vaccine. Study background: Second-dose schedules of about 4 or about 12 weeks were combined.

The CDR3 length is 14 residues. Germline CDR1 SGHRS, CDR2 YFSETQ. Findings and limits, study-wide: The reported proportion of spike-specific TCRs targeting unmutated variant regions was nearly half. At baseline, seropositivity was found in only a handful of AZD1222 recipients.

This receptor was taken from an adult in good health. Sequenced here: peripheral blood, sampled on day 0 of AZD1222 vaccination. The rearrangement links TRBV5-1 to TRBJ2-3, with 9 bases lining up with TRBD2. This CDR3 reads CASGAGTSKDTQYF. CDR3 coding DNA: TGCGCCAGCGGTGCCGGGACTAGCAAAGATACGCAGTATTTT. Filled out from reference TRBV5-1 and TRBJ2-3, the complete variable domain reads KAGVTQTPRYLIKTRGQQVTLSCSPISGHRSVSWYQQTPGQGLQFLFEYFSETQRNKGNFPGRFSGRQFSNSRSEMNVSTLELGDSALYLCASGAGTSKDTQYFGPGTRLTVL.